Following are 2 T cell receptor beta chains from one sample sequenced in a study of OX40 agonist ivuxolimab in advanced cancers. The repertoire was sequenced with immunoSEQ multiplex PCR; TCRdb's copy has only in-frame clones and lacks some. The repertoire holds around 70,000 clones, with about 85% as singletons. The source material was CD4+ or CD8+ T cells sorted from blood, sampled in a trial of the OX40 agonist ivuxolimab. Source of these receptors: an adult with an advanced solid tumor such as melanoma, head and neck, liver or kidney cancer.

The chain carries TRBV7-6 and TRBJ1-1; D gene uncertain. Trimming removed 3 bases from V and 6 bases from J, with 8 bases in between. Germline values: CDR1 SGHVS, CDR2 FNYEAQ. This CDR3 comprises 12 residues. CDR3 nucleotides: TGTGCCAGCAGCTTTGGTGGATCTGAAGCTTTCTTT. This codes for CASSFGGSEAFF.

The chain combines TRBV12-5 with TRBJ2-1; 7 bases agree with TRBD1. Germline trimming cut 2 bases from V and 13 bases from J; bases unmatched to any gene: 5. This CDR3 comprises 12 residues. Germline loops: CDR1 LGHNT, CDR2 FRNRAP. The CDR3 DNA reads TGTGCTAGTGGTTTGCCAGGGGGACGACAGTTCTTC. It encodes CASGLPGGRQFF. Drawing the rest from reference TRBV12-5 and TRBJ2-1, the complete variable domain is DARVTQTPRHKVTEMGQEVTMRCQPILGHNTVFWYRQTMMQGLELLAYFRNRAPLDDSGMPKDRFSAEMPDATLATLKIQPSEPRDSAVYFCASGLPGGRQFFGPGTRLTVL.